This TCR beta chain was obtained from a study of T cells in Graves' hyperthyroidism and ophthalmopathy (dated 2019 in TCRdb). In the study overall: Peripheral blood samples were taken at initial diagnosis, before any treatment was given. TCR V-J signatures able to tell the groups apart were searched for in a discovery cohort of more than 90 patients, of whom more than 40 had Graves' ophthalmopathy and more than 55 had stable Graves' hyperthyroidism. Prospective prediction of ophthalmopathy was tested in an independent validation cohort consisting of about 19 hyperthyroidism patients and about 17 patients who later progressed to ophthalmopathy. For training and testing, the 100 or so patients in the discovery cohort were randomly divided in a 7:3 ratio. The study also compared thyroid tissue and blood T-cell repertoires from about six Graves' hyperthyroidism patients. Following sampling, methimazole starting at 30 mg daily was given to hyperthyroidism patients, and high-dose intravenous methylprednisolone was given to ophthalmopathy patients. The paper describes TCR Vbeta CDR3 sequencing of around 140 peripheral blood samples, made up of fewer than 50 ophthalmopathy patients, approximately 73 hyperthyroidism patients and about 17 progressor patients.

Amplification of TCR beta CDR3 regions was carried out from RNA transcripts. The first round of RT-PCR for the TCR CDR3 was performed with the HTBI primer set and the Qiagen OneStep RT-PCR kit. A second multiplex PCR round built the libraries, followed by size selection and purification. Sequencing of the libraries was done on an Illumina HiSeq2000 using paired-end 100 bp reads. The authors' analysis ran thus. SOAPnuke was used to process the raw data, with reads discarded if the reads contained adapters or uncalled bases, had a mean Phred below 15, or lacked an exact constant-primer or identifier match. High-quality paired reads were merged using COPE v1.2.5, and each unique nucleotide sequence was defined as a clonotype. MiTCR v1.1 was used to align the clonotypes against IMGT TRBV, TRBD and TRBJ reference segments. The analysis was restricted to V-J combinations with a frequency above 0.0001, which together covered 99% to 99.2% of the repertoires. A TCS score was defined as the ratio of F50 (clonal expansion) to E x V (chaos), with BLOSUM62-based TCRdist applied between CDR3 peptides within each V-J. Welch's t-statistics and random forest reduced roughly 530 V-J features to roughly 13, which were used in a naive Bayes classifier (R e1071). TCRdb reworked the public reads: Q25 trimming with fastp, MiXCR clone assembly, productive beta chains retained. Every entry covers one CDR3 protein and lists the most common genes and DNA from its rows. The V and J calls shown here were made by TCRdb, not taken from the authors' results. The sample table lists hundreds of thousands of distinct CDR3 sequences, 11% to 15% of them with a count of one. The top ten clonotypes cover approximately 10% of the sample.

Stable Graves' hyperthyroidism was defined as no progression to ophthalmopathy during 18 months of follow-up. Hyperthyroidism patients were aged 18 to 65 years and newly diagnosed, with disease duration of less than 2 months. Exclusion was applied to patients with uncontrolled infections, other autoimmune diseases, pregnancy or lactation. Clinical symptoms, serum thyroxine and TRAb, thyroid ultrasound, and orbital computed tomography formed the basis for the diagnoses. PBMCs were separated from roughly 9.3 ml of fresh peripheral blood using Ficoll-Paque density gradient centrifugation. Total RNA was extracted with Trizol reagent, and quality was checked on an Agilent 2100 Bioanalyzer. Study-level results and caveats: During validation, the model predicted progression to ophthalmopathy a median of approximately 6.5 months ahead of onset, with more than 55% sensitivity and about 75% specificity. Ophthalmopathy was separated from stable hyperthyroidism by a 13 V-J signature model, with just over 85% sensitivity and roughly 81% specificity obtained in cross-validation and 80%/75% obtained in testing. Most expanded thyroid clonotypes (frequency above 0.001) were also found in blood, which suggests that blood repertoires may mirror thyroid immune responses. No statistical method was used to fix the sample size in advance, and group allocation was not hidden from the investigators.

From a lookup of the germline V gene, CDR1 and CDR2 are LGHNA and YSLEER. Compared with germline, V lacks 0 bases and J lacks 7 bases; bases without a gene match: 5. Reading from cysteine to phenylalanine, the CDR3 counts 15 amino acids. Left in the record is the CDR3 DNA by itself, 45 bases read in frame from the first base. This clonotype has only a few counts. Its antigen is not yet known. There are no base qualities to consult, and no much larger clone falls within one base. Recombination connected TRBV4-3 to TRBJ2-7; a stretch of 11 junction bases matches TRBD2. The receptor comes from a woman aged 18 to 35 with Graves' hyperthyroidism. What was sequenced was blood. The CDR3 sequence is CASSQDLAGGREQYF. The sequenced DNA: TGCGCCAGCAGCCAAGATTTAGCGGGAGGGCGTGAGCAGTACTTC.